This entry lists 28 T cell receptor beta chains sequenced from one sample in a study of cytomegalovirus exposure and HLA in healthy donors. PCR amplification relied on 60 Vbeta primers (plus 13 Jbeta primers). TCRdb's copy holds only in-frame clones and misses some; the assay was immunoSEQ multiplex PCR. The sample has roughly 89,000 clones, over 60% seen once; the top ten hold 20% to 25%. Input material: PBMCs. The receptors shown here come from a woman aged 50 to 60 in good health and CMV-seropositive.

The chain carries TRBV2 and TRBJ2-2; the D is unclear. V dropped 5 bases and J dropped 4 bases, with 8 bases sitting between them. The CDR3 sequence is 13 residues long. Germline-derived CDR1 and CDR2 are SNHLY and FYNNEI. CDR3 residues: CASSLQITGELFF. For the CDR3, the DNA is TGTGCCAGCAGTTTACAGATCACCGGGGAGCTGTTTTTT.

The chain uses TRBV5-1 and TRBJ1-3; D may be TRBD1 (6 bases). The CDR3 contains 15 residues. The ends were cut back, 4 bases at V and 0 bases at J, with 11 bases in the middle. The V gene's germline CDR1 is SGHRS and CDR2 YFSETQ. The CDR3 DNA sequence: TGCGCCAGCAGCAGGACAGCGAGCTCTGGAAACACCATATATTTT. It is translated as CASSRTASSGNTIYF. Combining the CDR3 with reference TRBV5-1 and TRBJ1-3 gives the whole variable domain KAGVTQTPRYLIKTRGQQVTLSCSPISGHRSVSWYQQTPGQGLQFLFEYFSETQRNKGNFPGRFSGRQFSNSRSEMNVSTLELGDSALYLCASSRTASSGNTIYFGEGSWLTVV.

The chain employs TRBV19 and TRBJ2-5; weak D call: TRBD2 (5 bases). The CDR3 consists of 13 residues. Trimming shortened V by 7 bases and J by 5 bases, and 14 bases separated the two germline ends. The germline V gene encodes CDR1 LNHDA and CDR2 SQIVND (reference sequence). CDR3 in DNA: TGTGCCAGTAAACTCGAGGGATCCGAGACCCAGTACTTC. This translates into CASKLEGSETQYF.

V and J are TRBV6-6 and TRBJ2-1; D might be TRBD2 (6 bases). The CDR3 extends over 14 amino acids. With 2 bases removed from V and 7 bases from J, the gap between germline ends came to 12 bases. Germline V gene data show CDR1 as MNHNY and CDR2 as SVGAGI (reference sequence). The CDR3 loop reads CASSYVPGRNEQFF. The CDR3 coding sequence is TGTGCCAGCAGTTACGTCCCAGGGAGGAATGAGCAGTTCTTC.

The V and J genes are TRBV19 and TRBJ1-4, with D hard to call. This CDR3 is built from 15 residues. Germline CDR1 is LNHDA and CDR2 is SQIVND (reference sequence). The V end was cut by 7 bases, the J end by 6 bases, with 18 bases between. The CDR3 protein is CASTPRRSVDEKLFF. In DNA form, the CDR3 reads TGTGCCAGTACCCCCCGGAGGTCAGTAGATGAAAAACTGTTTTTT.

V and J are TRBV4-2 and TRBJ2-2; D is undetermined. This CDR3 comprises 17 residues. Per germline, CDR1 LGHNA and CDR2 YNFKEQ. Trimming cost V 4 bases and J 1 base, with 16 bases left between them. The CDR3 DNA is TGTGCCAGCAGCCGCACGCCGACACCTAAGAACACCGGGGAGCTGTTTTTT. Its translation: CASSRTPTPKNTGELFF.

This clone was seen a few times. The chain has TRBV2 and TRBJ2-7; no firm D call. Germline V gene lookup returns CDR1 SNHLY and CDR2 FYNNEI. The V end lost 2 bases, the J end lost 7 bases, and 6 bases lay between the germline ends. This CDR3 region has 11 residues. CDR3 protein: CASSEYEEQYF. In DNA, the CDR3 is TGTGCCAGCAGTGAATATGAGGAGCAGTACTTC.

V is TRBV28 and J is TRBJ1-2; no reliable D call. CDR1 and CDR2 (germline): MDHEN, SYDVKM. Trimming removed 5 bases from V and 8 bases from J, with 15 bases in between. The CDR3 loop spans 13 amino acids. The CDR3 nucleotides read TGTGCCAGCAGTCCCCCCCAGGTCGGCGGCTACACCTTC. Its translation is CASSPPQVGGYTF.

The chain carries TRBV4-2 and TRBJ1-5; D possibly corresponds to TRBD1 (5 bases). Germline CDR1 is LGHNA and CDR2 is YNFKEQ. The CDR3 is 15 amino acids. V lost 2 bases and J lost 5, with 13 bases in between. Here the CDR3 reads CASSQHGGSDQPQHF. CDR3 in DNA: TGTGCCAGCAGCCAACATGGGGGGTCGGATCAGCCCCAGCATTTT.

In nucleotides, the CDR3 is TGTGCCAGCAGTTACGCAGGGGGCTCGTCTGAAGCTTTCTTT. Its translation: CASSYAGGSSEAFF. This chain links TRBV6-6 with TRBJ1-1, with 8 bases matching TRBD1. This CDR3 has 14 residues. Germline V gene lookup returns CDR1 MNHNY and CDR2 SVGAGI (reference sequence). J lost 6 bases, V lost 2 bases, and 5 bases had no gene match.

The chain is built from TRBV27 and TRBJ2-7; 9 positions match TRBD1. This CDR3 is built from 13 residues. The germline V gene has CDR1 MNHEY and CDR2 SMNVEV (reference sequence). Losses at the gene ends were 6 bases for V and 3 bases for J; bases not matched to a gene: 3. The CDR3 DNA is TGTGCCAGCAGCCGACAGGGGGACTACGAGCAGTACTTC. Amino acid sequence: CASSRQGDYEQYF.

CDR3 in amino acids: CASGTGGSNGYTF. CDR3 nucleotide sequence: TGCGCCAGCGGTACAGGGGGCAGCAATGGCTACACCTTC. V is TRBV10-1 and J is TRBJ1-2, with TRBD1 matching 9 bases. V was clipped by 8 bases and J by 6 bases; unmatched bases: 7. The CDR3 is made up of 13 amino acids. Germline CDR1 WNHNN, CDR2 SYGVQD (reference sequence).

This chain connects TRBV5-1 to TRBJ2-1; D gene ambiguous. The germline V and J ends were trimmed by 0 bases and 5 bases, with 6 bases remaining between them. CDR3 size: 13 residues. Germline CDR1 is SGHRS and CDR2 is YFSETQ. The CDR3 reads CASSLGANNEQFF. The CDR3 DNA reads TGCGCCAGCAGCTTGGGAGCTAACAATGAGCAGTTCTTC.

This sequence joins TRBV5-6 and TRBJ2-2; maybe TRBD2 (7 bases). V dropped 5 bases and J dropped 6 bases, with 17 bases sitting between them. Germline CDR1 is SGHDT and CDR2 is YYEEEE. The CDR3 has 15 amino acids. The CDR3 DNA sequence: TGTGCCAGCAGGCCCGGTGGGGGGGGCCCCGGGGAGCTGTTTTTT. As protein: CASRPGGGGPGELFF. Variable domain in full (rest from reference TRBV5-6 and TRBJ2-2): DAGVTQSPTHLIKTRGQQVTLRCSPKSGHDTVSWYQQALGQGPQFIFQYYEEEERQRGNFPDRFSGHQFPNYSSELNVNALLLGDSALYLCASRPGGGGPGELFFGEGSRLTVL.

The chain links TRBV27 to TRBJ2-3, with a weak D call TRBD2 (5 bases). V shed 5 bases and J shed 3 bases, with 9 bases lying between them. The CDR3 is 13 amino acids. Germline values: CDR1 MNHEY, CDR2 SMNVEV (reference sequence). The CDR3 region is CASSQRLTDTQYF. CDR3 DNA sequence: TGTGCCAGCAGTCAGCGGTTAACAGATACGCAGTATTTT.

The CDR3 bases are TGTGCCAGCAGTGATTTACTAGCGGGGAACACCGGGGAGCTGTTTTTT. Protein sequence: CASSDLLAGNTGELFF. The chain employs TRBV25-1 and TRBJ2-2, with 9 positions matching TRBD2. V trimming: 3 bases; J trimming: 1 base; junction bases outside the gene matches: 3. Germline V gene sequence: CDR1 MGHDK, CDR2 SYGVNS. This CDR3 contains 16 residues. Based on the CDR3 plus reference TRBV25-1 and TRBJ2-2, the full variable domain is EADIYQTPRYLVIGTGKKITLECSQTMGHDKMYWYQQDPGMELHLIHYSYGVNSTEKGDLSSESTVSRIRTEHFPLTLESARPSHTSQYLCASSDLLAGNTGELFFGEGSRLTVL.

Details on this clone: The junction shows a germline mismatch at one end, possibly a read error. The CDR3 bases are TGTTCCAGCAGCGTAGACAGGGAGAACACTGAAGCTTTCTTT. Translated: CSSSVDRENTEAFF. The chain joins TRBV7-9 to TRBJ1-1; 7 bases line up with TRBD1. The CDR3 totals 14 residues. The V gene's germline CDR1 is SEHNR and CDR2 FQNEAQ (reference sequence).

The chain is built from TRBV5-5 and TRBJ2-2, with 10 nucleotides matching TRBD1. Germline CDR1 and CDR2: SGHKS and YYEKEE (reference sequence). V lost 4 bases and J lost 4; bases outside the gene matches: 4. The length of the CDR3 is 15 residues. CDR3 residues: CASSPTGGLTGELFF. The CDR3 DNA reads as TGTGCCAGCAGCCCGACAGGGGGCCTCACCGGGGAGCTGTTTTTT. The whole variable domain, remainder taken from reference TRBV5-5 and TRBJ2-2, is DAGVTQSPTHLIKTRGQQVTLRCSPISGHKSVSWYQQVLGQGPQFIFQYYEKEERGRGNFPDRFSARQFPNYSSELNVNALLLGDSALYLCASSPTGGLTGELFFGEGSRLTVL.

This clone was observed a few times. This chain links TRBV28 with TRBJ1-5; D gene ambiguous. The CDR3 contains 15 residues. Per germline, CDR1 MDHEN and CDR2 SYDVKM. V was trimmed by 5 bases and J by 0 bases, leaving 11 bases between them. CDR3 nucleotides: TGTGCCAGCAGTCGGGGTCGTAATAGCAATCAGCCCCAGCATTTT. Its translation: CASSRGRNSNQPQHF.

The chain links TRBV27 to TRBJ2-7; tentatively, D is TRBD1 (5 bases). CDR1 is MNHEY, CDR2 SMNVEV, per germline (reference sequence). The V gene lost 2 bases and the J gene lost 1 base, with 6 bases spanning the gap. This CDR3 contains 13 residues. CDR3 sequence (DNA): TGTGCCAGCAGTTTAGACAGATCCTACGAGCAGTACTTC. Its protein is CASSLDRSYEQYF.

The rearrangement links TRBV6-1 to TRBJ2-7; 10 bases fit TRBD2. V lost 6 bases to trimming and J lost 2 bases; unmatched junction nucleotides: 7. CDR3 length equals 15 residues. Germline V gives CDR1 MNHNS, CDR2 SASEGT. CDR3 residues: CASSDWTSGPYEQYF. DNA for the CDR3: TGTGCCAGCAGCGATTGGACTAGCGGCCCCTACGAGCAGTACTTC.

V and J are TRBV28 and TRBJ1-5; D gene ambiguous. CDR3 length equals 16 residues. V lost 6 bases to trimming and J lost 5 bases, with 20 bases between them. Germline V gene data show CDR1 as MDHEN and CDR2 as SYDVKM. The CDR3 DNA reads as TGTGCCAGCAGCCTCCCCAGGCGGGGAACCCATCAGCCCCAGCATTTT. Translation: CASSLPRRGTHQPQHF.

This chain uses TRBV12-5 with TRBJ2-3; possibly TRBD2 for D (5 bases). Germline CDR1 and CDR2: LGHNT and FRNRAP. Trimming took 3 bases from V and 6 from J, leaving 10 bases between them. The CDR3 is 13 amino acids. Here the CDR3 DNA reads TGTGCTAGTGGTTTAATCGGCGGGGATACGCAGTATTTT. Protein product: CASGLIGGDTQYF.

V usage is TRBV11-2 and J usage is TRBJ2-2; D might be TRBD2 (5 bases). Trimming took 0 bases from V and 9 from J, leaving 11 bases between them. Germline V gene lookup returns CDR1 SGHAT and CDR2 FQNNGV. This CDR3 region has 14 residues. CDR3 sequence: CASSLDPGSWELFF. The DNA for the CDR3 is TGTGCCAGCAGCTTAGACCCGGGAAGCTGGGAGCTGTTTTTT.

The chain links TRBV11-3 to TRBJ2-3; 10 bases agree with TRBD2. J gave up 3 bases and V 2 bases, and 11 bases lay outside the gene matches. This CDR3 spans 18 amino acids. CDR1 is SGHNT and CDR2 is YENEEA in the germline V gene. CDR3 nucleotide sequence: TGTGCCAGCAGCTTAAGGCTAGCGGGGGCCCCAGCGACAGATACGCAGTATTTT. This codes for CASSLRLAGAPATDTQYF.

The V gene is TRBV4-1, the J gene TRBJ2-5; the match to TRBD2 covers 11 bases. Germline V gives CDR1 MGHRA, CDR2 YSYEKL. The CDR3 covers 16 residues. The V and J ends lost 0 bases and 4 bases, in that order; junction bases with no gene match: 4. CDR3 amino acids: CASSQEVGLAAETQYF. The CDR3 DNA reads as TGCGCCAGCAGCCAAGAGGTGGGACTAGCGGCAGAGACCCAGTACTTC.

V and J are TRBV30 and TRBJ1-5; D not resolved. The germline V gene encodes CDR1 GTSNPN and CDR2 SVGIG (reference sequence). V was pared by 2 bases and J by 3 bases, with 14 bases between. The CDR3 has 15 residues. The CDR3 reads CAWSIGVRINQPQHF. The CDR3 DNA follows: TGTGCCTGGAGTATAGGTGTGCGGATCAATCAGCCCCAGCATTTT.

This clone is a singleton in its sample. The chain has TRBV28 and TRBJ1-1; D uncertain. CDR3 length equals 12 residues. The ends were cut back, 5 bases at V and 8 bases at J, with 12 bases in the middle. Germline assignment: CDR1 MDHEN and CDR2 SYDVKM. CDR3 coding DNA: TGTGCCAGCAGTCCCCTTCGGCGGGAAGCTTTCTTT. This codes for CASSPLRREAFF. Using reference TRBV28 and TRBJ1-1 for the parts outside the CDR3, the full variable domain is DVKVTQSSRYLVKRTGEKVFLECVQDMDHENMFWYRQDPGLGLRLIYFSYDVKMKEKGDIPEGYSVSREKKERFSLILESASTNQTSMYLCASSPLRREAFFGQGTRLTVV.